This TCR beta chain was identified during a study of identical twins. This clonotype was detected only a few times. In germline, CDR1 is MNHEY, CDR2 SMNVEV (reference sequence). Trimming shortened V by 3 bases and J by 0 bases, and 11 bases separated the two germline ends. This CDR3 contains 15 residues. Each CDR3 protein is one row after TCRdb ran MiXCR on the 5' RACE reads. The data hold 600,000 to 850,000 distinct CDR3 sequences, with 18% observed a single time. These data also formed part of another study, on T cells expressing NK-cell markers. That paper adds: In several experiments, sorting was confined to alpha-beta TCR T cells through use of an anti-gamma-delta TCR antibody. Among CD8+ T cells from 5 to 7 donors, dominant NKG2C+ clonotypes accounted for roughly 1.0-7.0%.

Material: PBMCs. This receptor was identified in a woman aged 18-29 years in good health. The chain recombines TRBV27 with TRBJ2-5, with D unclear. The CDR3 sequence is CASSFEGGNQETQYF. The CDR3 nucleotides are TGTGCCAGCAGTTTTGAAGGCGGAAACCAAGAGACCCAGTACTTC.